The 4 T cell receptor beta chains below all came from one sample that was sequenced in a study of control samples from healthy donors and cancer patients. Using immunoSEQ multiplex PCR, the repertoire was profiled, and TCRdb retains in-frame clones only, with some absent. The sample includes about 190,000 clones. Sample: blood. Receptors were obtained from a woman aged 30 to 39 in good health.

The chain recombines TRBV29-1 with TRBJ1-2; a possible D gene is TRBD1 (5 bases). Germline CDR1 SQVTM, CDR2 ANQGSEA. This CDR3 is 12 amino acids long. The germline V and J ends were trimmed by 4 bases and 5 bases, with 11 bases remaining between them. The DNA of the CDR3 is TGCAGCGTTGGCGGGGCTGAGTATGGCTACACCTTC. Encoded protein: CSVGGAEYGYTF.

CDR3 amino acids: CASTGSPWQYKHEGDISYNEQFF. The CDR3 DNA reads TGCGCCAGCACAGGGAGCCCATGGCAGTATAAGCATGAGGGGGATATCTCCTACAATGAGCAGTTCTTC. The V call is TRBV10-1, the J call TRBJ2-1; the D gene is possibly TRBD1 (6 bases). The V end lost 7 bases, the J end lost 0 bases, and 37 bases lay between the germline ends. Germline assignment: CDR1 WNHNN and CDR2 SYGVQD (reference sequence). The CDR3 has 23 amino acids.

In DNA form, the CDR3 reads TGTGCCAGCAGCCCACTAGGGGGTGAAAAACTGTTTTTT. It translates to CASSPLGGEKLFF. The chain joins TRBV3-1 (or the pseudogene TRBV3-2) to TRBJ1-4; D perhaps matches TRBD1 (6 bases). Germline CDR1 reads LGHDT; CDR2 reads YNNKEL (reference sequence). This CDR3 is 13 amino acids long. Deletions cut 4 bases from V and 7 bases from J, with 10 bases between.

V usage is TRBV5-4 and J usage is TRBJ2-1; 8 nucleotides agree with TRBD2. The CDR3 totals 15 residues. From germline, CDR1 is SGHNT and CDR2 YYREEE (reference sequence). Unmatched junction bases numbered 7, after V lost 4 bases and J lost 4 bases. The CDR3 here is CASSIPGGRYNEQFF. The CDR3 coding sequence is TGTGCCAGCAGCATTCCGGGGGGGAGGTACAATGAGCAGTTCTTC.